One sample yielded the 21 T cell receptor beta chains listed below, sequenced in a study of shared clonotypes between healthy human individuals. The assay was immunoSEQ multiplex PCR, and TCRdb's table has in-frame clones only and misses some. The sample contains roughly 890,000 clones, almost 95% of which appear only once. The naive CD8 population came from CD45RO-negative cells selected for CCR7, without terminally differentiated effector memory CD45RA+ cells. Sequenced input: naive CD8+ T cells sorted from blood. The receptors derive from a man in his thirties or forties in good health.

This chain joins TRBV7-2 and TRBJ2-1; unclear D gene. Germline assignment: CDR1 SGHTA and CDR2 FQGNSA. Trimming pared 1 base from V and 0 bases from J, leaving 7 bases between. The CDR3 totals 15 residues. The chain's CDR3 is CASSLGPLSYNEQFF. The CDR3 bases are TGTGCCAGCAGCTTAGGACCCCTCTCCTACAATGAGCAGTTCTTC.

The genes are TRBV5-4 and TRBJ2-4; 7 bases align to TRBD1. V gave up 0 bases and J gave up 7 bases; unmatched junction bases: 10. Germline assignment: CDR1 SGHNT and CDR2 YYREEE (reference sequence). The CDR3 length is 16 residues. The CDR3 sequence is CASSLAKTQDRNIQYF. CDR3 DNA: TGTGCCAGCAGCTTGGCCAAAACTCAGGACAGGAACATTCAGTACTTC.

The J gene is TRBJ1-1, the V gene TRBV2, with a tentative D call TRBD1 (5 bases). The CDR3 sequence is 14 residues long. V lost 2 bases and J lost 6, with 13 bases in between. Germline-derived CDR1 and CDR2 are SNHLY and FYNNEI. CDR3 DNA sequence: TGTGCCAGCAGTGAAACCCCGGGGGACGCTGAAGCTTTCTTT. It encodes CASSETPGDAEAFF.

The CDR3, as DNA: TGTGCCAGCAGCGTAGAGGGGGTCTCGGCAGATACGCAGTATTTT. It yields the protein CASSVEGVSADTQYF. This chain uses TRBV9 with TRBJ2-3; TRBD1 might be the D (6 bases). The germline CDR1 and CDR2 sequences are SGDLS and YYNGEE. V gave up 0 bases and J gave up 4 bases, with 12 bases separating them. CDR3 length equals 15 residues. Full variable domain (remainder filled in from reference TRBV9 and TRBJ2-3): DSGVTQTPKHLITATGQRVTLRCSPRSGDLSVYWYQQSLDQGLQFLIQYYNGEERAKGNILERFSAQQFPDLHSELNLSSLELGDSALYFCASSVEGVSADTQYFGPGTRLTVL.

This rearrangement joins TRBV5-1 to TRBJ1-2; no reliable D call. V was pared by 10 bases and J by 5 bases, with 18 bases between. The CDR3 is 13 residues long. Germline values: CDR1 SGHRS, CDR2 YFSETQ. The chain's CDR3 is CASAPLGQYGYTF. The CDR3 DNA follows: TGCGCCTCGGCCCCCCTAGGGCAGTATGGCTACACCTTC.

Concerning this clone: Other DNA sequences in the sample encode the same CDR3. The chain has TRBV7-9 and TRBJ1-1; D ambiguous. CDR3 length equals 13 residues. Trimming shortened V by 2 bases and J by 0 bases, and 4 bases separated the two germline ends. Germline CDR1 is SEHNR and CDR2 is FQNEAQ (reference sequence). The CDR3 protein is CASSLPLNTEAFF. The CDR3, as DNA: TGTGCCAGCAGCTTACCATTGAACACTGAAGCTTTCTTT.

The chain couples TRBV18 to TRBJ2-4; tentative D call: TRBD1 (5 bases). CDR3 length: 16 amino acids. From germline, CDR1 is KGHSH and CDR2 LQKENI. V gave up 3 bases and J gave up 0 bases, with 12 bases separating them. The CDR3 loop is CASSPPAGIAKNIQYF. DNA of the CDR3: TGTGCCAGCTCACCCCCGGCAGGGATAGCCAAAAACATTCAGTACTTC.

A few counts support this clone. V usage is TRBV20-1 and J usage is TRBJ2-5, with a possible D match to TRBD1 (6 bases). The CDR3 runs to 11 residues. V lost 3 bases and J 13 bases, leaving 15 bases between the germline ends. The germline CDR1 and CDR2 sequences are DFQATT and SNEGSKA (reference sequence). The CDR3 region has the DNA TGCAGTGCTAGGACAGGACCCCTTTCGTACTTC. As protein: CSARTGPLSYF.

The CDR3 loop reads CASSLTGQGAIETQYF. The CDR3 DNA is TGTGCCAGCAGTTTAACGGGTCAGGGGGCTATCGAGACCCAGTACTTC. The chain carries TRBV27 and TRBJ2-5, with 8 bases aligning to TRBD1. The CDR3 sequence is 16 residues long. CDR1 is MNHEY, CDR2 SMNVEV, per germline (reference sequence). Unmatched junction bases numbered 10, after V lost 2 bases and J lost 5 bases.

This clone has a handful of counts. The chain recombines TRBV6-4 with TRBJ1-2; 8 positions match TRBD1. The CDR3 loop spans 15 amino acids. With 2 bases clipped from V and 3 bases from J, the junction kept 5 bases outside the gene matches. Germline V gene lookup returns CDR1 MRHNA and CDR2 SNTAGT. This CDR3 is CASSDGQGADYGYTF. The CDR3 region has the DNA TGTGCCAGCAGTGACGGTCAGGGGGCCGACTATGGCTACACCTTC.

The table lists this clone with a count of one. Here the CDR3 reads CASSGLEVQETQYF. Written as DNA, the CDR3 is TGCGCCAGCAGTGGATTGGAGGTCCAAGAGACCCAGTACTTC. The chain has TRBV10-2 and TRBJ2-5, with D possibly being TRBD2 (5 bases). Deletions cut 4 bases from V and 1 base from J, with 10 bases between. This CDR3 has 14 residues. CDR1 and CDR2 from the germline V gene are WSHSY and SAAADI.

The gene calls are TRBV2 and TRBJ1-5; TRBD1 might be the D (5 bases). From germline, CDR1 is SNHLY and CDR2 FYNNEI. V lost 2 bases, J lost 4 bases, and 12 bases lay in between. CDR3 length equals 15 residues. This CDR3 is CASSERGSANQPQHF. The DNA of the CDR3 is TGTGCCAGCAGTGAAAGGGGATCTGCAAATCAGCCCCAGCATTTT. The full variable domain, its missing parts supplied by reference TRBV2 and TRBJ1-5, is EPEVTQTPSHQVTQMGQEVILRCVPISNHLYFYWYRQILGQKVEFLVSFYNNEISEKSEIFDDQFSVERPDGSNFTLKIRSTKLEDSAMYFCASSERGSANQPQHFGDGTRLSIL.

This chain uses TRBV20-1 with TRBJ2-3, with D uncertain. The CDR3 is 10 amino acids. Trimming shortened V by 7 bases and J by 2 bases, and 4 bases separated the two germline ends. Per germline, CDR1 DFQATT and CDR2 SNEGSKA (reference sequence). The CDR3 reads CSVDTDTQYF. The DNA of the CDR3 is TGCAGTGTTGACACAGATACGCAGTATTTT.

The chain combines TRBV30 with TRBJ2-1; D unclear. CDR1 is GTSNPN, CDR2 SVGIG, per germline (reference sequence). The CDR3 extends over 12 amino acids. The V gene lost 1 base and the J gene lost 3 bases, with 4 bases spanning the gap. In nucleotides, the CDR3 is TGTGCCTGGAGTGAGTTCTACAATGAGCAGTTCTTC. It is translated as CAWSEFYNEQFF.

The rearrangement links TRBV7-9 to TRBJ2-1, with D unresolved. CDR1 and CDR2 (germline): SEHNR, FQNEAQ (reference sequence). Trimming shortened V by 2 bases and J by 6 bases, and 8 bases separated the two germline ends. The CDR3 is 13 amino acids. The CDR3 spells CASSLLLGNEQFF. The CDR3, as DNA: TGTGCCAGCAGCTTACTCTTGGGCAATGAGCAGTTCTTC. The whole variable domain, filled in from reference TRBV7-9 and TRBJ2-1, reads DTGVSQNPRHKITKRGQNVTFRCDPISEHNRLYWYRQTLGQGPEFLTYFQNEAQLEKSRLLSDRFSAERPKGSFSTLEIQRTEQGDSAMYLCASSLLLGNEQFFGPGTRLTVL.

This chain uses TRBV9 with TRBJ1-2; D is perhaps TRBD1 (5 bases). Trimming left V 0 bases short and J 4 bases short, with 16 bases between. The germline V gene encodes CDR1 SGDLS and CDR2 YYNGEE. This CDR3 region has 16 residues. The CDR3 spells CASSVASAGSGYGYTF. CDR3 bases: TGTGCCAGCAGCGTAGCATCTGCAGGGTCGGGCTATGGCTACACCTTC.

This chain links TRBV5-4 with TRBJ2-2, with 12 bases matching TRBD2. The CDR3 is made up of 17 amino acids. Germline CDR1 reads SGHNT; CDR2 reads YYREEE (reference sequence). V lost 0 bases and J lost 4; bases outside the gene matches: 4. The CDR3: CASSLGLAGVGTGELFF. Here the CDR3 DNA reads TGTGCCAGCAGCTTGGGACTAGCGGGAGTTGGCACCGGGGAGCTGTTTTTT.

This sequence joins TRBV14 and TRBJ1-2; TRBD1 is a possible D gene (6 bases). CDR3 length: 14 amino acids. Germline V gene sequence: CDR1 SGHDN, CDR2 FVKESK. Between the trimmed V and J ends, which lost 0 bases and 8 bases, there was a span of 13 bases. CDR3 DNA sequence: TGTGCCAGCAGCCAAGAGGGGACACGGCGGGGCTACACCTTC. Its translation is CASSQEGTRRGYTF.

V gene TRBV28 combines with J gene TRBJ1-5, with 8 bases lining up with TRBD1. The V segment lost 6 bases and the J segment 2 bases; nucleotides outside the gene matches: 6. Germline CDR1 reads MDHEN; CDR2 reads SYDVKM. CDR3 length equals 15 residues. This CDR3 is CASRYTGGGNQPQHF. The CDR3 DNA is TGTGCCAGCAGGTATACAGGGGGAGGCAATCAGCCCCAGCATTTT. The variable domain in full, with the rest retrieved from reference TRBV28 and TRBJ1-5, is DVKVTQSSRYLVKRTGEKVFLECVQDMDHENMFWYRQDPGLGLRLIYFSYDVKMKEKGDIPEGYSVSREKKERFSLILESASTNQTSMYLCASRYTGGGNQPQHFGDGTRLSIL.

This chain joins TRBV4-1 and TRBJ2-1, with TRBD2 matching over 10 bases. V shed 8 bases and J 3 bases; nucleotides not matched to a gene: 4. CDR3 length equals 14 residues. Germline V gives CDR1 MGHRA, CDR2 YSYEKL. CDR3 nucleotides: TGCGCCAGCGGACCTAGCGGGAGCTACAATGAGCAGTTCTTC. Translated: CASGPSGSYNEQFF.

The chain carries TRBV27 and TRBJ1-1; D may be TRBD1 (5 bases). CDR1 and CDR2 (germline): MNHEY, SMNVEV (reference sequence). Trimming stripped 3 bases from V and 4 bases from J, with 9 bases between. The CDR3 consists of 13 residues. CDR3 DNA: TGTGCCAGCAGTTTGGTAGGGACCACTGAAGCTTTCTTT. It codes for CASSLVGTTEAFF.